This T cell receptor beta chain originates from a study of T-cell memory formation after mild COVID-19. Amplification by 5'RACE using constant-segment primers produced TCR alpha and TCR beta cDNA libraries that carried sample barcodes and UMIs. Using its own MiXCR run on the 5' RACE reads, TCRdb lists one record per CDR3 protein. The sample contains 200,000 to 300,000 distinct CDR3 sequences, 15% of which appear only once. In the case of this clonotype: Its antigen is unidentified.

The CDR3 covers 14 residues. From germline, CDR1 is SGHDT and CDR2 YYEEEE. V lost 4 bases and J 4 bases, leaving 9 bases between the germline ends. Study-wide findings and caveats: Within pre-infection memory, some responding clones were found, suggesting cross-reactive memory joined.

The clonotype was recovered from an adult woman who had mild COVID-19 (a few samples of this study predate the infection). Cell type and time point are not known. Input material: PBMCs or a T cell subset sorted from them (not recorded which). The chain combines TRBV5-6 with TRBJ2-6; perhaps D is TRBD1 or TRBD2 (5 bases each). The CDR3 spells CASSRGAGANVLTF. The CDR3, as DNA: TGTGCCAGCAGCAGGGGAGCCGGGGCCAACGTCCTGACTTTC.